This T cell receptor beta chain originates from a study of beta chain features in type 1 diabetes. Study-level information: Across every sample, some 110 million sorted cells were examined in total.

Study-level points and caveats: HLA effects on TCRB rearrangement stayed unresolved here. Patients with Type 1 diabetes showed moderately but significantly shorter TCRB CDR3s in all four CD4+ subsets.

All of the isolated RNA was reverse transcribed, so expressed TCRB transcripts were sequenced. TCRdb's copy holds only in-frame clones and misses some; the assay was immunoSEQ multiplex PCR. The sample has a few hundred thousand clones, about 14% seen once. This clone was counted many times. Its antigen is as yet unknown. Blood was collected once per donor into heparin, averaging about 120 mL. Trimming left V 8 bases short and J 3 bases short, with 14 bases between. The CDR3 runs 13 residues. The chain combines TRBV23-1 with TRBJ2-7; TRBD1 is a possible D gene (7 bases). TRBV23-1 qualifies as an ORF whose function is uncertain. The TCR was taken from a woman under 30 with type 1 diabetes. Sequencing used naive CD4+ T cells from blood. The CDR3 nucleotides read TGCGCCAGCCGCGGGACAGCTCACTACGAGCAGTACGTC. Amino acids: CASRGTAHYEQYV.